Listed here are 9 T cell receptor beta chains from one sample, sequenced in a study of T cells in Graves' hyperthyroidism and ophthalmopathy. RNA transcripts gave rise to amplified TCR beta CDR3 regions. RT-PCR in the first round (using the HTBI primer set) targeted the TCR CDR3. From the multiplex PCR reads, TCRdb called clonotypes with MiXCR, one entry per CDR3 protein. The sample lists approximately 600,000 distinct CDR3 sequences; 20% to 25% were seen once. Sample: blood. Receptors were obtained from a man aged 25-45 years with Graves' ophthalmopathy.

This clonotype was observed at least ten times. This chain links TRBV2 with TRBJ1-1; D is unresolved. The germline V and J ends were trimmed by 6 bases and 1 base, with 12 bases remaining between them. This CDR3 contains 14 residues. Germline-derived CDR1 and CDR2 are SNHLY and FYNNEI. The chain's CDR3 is CASRGGSWNTEAFF. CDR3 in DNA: TGTGCCAGCAGAGGAGGGTCTTGGAACACTGAAGCTTTCTTT.

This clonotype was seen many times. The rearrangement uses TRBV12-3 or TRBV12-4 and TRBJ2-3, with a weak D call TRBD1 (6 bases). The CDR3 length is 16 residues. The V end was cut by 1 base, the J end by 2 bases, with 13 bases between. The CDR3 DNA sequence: TGTGCCAGCAGTTTAGGACAGGATCTCCCCACAGATACGCAGTATTTT. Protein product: CASSLGQDLPTDTQYF.

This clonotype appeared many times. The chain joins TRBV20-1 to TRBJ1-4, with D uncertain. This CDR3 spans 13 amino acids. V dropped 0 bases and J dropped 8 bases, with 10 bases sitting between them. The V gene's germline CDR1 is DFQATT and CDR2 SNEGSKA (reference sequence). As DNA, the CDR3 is TGCAGTGCTAGAGAGCTGGAGGACGAAAAACTGTTTTTT. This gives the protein CSARELEDEKLFF.

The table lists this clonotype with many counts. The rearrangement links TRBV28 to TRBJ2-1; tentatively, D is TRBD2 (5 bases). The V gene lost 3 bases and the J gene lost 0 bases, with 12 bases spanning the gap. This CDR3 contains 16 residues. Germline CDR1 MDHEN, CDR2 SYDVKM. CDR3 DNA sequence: TGTGCCAGCAGTTTCTCGCGGGCTAGCTCCTACAATGAGCAGTTCTTC. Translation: CASSFSRASSYNEQFF.

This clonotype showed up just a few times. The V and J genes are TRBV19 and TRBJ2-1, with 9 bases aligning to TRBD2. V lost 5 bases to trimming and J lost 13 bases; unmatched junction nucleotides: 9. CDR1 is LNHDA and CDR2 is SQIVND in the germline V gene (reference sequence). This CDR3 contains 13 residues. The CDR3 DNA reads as TGTGCCAGTAGTTACCCTAGCGGGGTCCCTCAGTTCTTC. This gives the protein CASSYPSGVPQFF.

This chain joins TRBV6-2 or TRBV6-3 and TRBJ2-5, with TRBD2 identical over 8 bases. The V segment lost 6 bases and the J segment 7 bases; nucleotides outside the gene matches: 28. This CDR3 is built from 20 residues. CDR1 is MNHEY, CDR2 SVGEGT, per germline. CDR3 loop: CASSTPLGGREAGEGRTQYF. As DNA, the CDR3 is TGTGCCAGCAGCACGCCACTAGGGGGTCGGGAAGCGGGAGAAGGGAGGACCCAGTACTTC.

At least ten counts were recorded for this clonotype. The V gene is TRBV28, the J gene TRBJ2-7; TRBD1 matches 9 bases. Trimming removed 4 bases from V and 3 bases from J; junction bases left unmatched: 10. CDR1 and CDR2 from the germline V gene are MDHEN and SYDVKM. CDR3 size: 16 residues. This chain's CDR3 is CASSSHRDRVNYEQYF. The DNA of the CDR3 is TGTGCCAGCAGTTCCCACCGGGACAGGGTCAACTACGAGCAGTACTTC.

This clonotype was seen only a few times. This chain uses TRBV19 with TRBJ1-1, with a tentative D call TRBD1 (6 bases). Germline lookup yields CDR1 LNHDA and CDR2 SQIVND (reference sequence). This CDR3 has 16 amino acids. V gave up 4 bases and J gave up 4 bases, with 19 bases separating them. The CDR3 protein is CASSTQGGRLSTEAFF. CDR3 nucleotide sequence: TGTGCCAGTAGTACACAGGGAGGCCGTTTGAGCACTGAAGCTTTCTTT.

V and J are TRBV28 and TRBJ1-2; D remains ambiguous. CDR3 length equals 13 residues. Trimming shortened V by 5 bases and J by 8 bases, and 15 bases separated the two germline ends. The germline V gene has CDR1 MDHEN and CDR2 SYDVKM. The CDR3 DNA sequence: TGTGCCAGCAGTGGTCCCCGGGCCGCCGGCTACACCTTC. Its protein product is CASSGPRAAGYTF.